This section outlines one T cell receptor (beta chain) sequence together with its context. Its antigen is currently not known. No much larger clone is present one base from it, and per-base qualities are unavailable. The library was prepared using the immunoSEQ multiplex PCR assay. For the multiplex PCR, a mixture combining 60 forward primers for TCR Vbeta segments and 13 reverse primers for TCR Jbeta segments was used. The CDR3 region of rearranged TCR beta genes was amplified from genomic DNA with a multiplex PCR assay. The Illumina HiSeq System was used to sequence the amplified TCR beta libraries as 87-base-pair reads. In the paper's pipeline: A later analysis counted approximately 74 million unique TCR beta chains across the 600 to 850 repertoires, and around 12 million of these chains were shared by at least two donors. To remove PCR and sequencing errors, raw reads were error-corrected and collapsed into unique sequences using a nearest-neighbor algorithm that merged closely related sequences. Alignment of CDR3 sequences to IMGT reference sequences was used to assign V, D and J gene segments. Each retained sequence needed at least a six-nucleotide match to both a V gene segment and a J gene segment. Rearrangements were classified as productive when the CDR3 lacked stop codons and remained in frame with V and J, and all other rearrangements were classified as non-productive. Following IMGT convention, CDR3 was defined as the stretch from the second conserved V-encoded cysteine to the conserved J-encoded phenylalanine. The earlier analysis of fewer than 750 of the donors excluded sequences that lacked an unambiguous match to a single V gene segment. In an earlier analysis of around 600 of the donors, V segments were called functional above 56.7% productive rearrangements and were called segregating when the between-donor standard deviation exceeded 5%. A statistical classification framework was built for diagnosing cytomegalovirus status from the catalog of TCR beta chain sequences. V and J gene assignment, in a later analysis, came from comparing TCR nucleotide sequences with IMGT/GENE-DB human TR gene sequences. The TCRdist pipeline was used in a later analysis to assign CDR3 sequences and most-parsimonious VDJ recombination scenarios. A later analysis defined each TCR beta chain by its CDR3 amino acid sequence plus V-gene family, and excluded reads lacking a unique V-gene family. A later analysis removed 592 highly shared, low-generation-probability nucleotide sequences to deal with suspected cross-contamination and a sequencing artifact. For each public chain, a later analysis derived a clonal expansion index from normalized ranks of inferred template counts within each repertoire. In a later analysis, generation probabilities were computed using a VDJ recombination model fitted to out-of-frame rearrangements, and the results were checked against IGoR. In a later analysis, TCR-TCR, TCR-HLA and TCR-CMV co-occurrence was scored with hypergeometric tests, and a repertoire-size bias correction was applied to TCR pairs. False discovery rates were estimated in a later analysis by permuting HLA or CMV assignments 20 times. A later analysis grouped co-occurring TCRs with DBSCAN, adding TCRdist sequence similarity when clustering within HLA-allele-positive subsets. Repertoires with fewer than 30,000 or more than 120,000 public chains, plus five repertoires with anomalous nucleotide sharing, were excluded from co-occurrence clustering. Held by TCRdb, this immuneACCESS table contains in-frame sequences only and omits some clones. Under half of the omission traces to an unresolved V gene where checked; the cause of the rest is unknown. V and J calls and clone size follow that table, whereas D and trimming were derived from the DNA. The sample table contains 120,000 to 150,000 clones; only one count was recorded for 60% to 80% of them. Clones ranked in the top ten supply 1.6% of the sample.

In total, roughly 710 healthy bone marrow donors made up the cohort. At the time of sampling, every cohort member was nominally healthy, though immune exposures that went unrecorded were likely present. The donor was CMV seronegative and belonged to the group of 380 or so seronegative cohort members. A peripheral blood sample was provided by each donor, and peripheral blood mononuclear cells were used for TCR beta sequencing. The Qiagen DNeasy Blood Extraction Kit was used to extract genomic DNA from the blood cell samples. The sample originates from a study of cytomegalovirus exposure and HLA in healthy donors (dated by TCRdb to about 2017). Regarding the complete study: An earlier analysis of more than 550 of the donors reported approximately 300 Gb of sequence data and roughly 120 million unique TCR beta sequences obtained from roughly 180 million T cells. An early release that covered 640 HLA-typed donors contained about 300 gigabases of sequencing data and 65 million to 100 million unique TCR sequences. Of the 398 genotyped donors, 75% to 85% were placed in the genetic ancestry cluster associated with self-reported Caucasian donors. The study aimed to test whether signatures of past pathogen exposure could be identified by cataloging public T cell receptors. The T cell repertoires of under 750 subjects were profiled by immunosequencing and related to cytomegalovirus serostatus. A separate validation cohort of about 110 different subjects was used in addition to the approximately 700-subject first cohort. High-throughput TCR immunosequencing, statistical association of individual TCRs with disease status, and machine learning were combined to predict cytomegalovirus infection status. A later analysis re-analyzed previously published TCR beta repertoires from 660 or so donors and added high-resolution HLA genotyping to study TCR occurrence patterns. Rather than drawing on any new phenotypic data, the later analysis identified candidate immune exposures from TCR beta sequences and the way those sequences occurred across donors. An earlier analysis of around 580 of the donors used high-throughput TCR beta sequencing to judge whether each TCR beta V gene segment behaved as functional or pseudogenic. Alongside the repertoire data, information on donor age, sex, ethnicity and CMV serostatus was compiled. In a later genetic analysis, genome-wide SNP genotypes for about 65% of the roughly 700 donors were used, and that subset was treated as a discovery cohort. Every repertoire in the discovery cohort had been generated on one and the same sequencing platform. Both class I and class II loci were covered by HLA typing, at four-digit resolution. Typing coverage varied by locus: roughly 629-640 donors for A, B, C, DRB1 and DQB1; roughly 560 for DQA1; more than 600 for DPA1; 450 to 480 for DPB1. Roughly 5 DR-DQ haplotypes were handled as single units for association and clustering, since linkage in the cohort was strong. Among 300 to 500 genotyped donors of the cohort, an average of roughly 230,000 unique TCR beta nucleotide sequences was sequenced per donor, of which roughly 18% were non-productive. Summary of the overall study and its limitations: The classifier was reported to diagnose cytomegalovirus status with high specificity and sensitivity in both the original and validation cohorts. Linkage disequilibrium might explain the correlated functional status among segregating V segments, but an unknown experimental factor could not be ruled out. This cohort had only TCR beta chains sequenced, and the lack of alpha or paired-chain data limited which features could be detected. Presence/absence analyses assumed roughly uniform sequencing depth across donors, an assumption that may not hold. Three of the identified cytomegalovirus-associated TCR beta chains were confirmed in vitro to be specific for cytomegalovirus antigens. In the study, around 150 TCR beta chains were listed as associated with cytomegalovirus. Specific HLA alleles were associated with about 17,000 TCR beta sequences at a false discovery rate of 0.05 in a later analysis. Because the 87-base-pair reads could not distinguish some IMGT-functional V segments, including TRBV6-2 and TRBV6-3, those segments were excluded. Compared with equally common non-associated chains, HLA-associated TCR beta chains in a later analysis were more clonally expanded and had lower generation probabilities. When HLA alleles, especially DR and DQ, strongly co-occurred, TCR associations were difficult to assign to individual alleles. The authors suggested that the approach could potentially be extended to other disease states and immunological phenotypes. Most CMV-associated TCR beta chains appeared to be HLA-restricted in a later analysis, and the HLA associations seemed to be driven largely by CMV exposure. The sequencing pipeline was judged likely to have produced a cluster of highly shared sequence variants as a technical artifact. Several of the top co-occurrence clusters appeared to be linked to parvovirus B19, influenza, CMV and Epstein-Barr virus, according to a later analysis. Across donors, most TCR sequences were observed very rarely, whereas some public TCRs were present in many individuals. In an earlier analysis of fewer than 700 of the donors, most TCR beta V segments appeared in productive rearrangements about 90% or about 30% of the time, broadly matching IMGT annotations. CMV serostatus was the only immune exposure information available for the cohort. Some 16 rarely observed V segments, including chromosome 9 orphons, were excluded from the earlier analysis of approximately 600 of the donors because counts were too low. In a later genetic analysis, fewer N-insertions in productive TCRs were reported among donors in an Asian-associated ancestry cluster than the roughly 700-donor mean. Because HLA typing was missing for some donors at each locus, association tests included only the typed subset. A later genetic analysis associated a missense DCLRE1C variant with V-gene and J-gene trimming of TCR beta chains, and an independent cohort replicated the association. A further reported finding was that TCR beta sequences accurately predicted the HLA-A and HLA-B alleles for most subjects in the first cohort. According to a later analysis, TCR association rates differed among HLA loci, with DRB1 alleles showing the most associated TCRs and HLA-C alleles showing the fewest.

V and J are trimmed by 6 bases and 8 bases, and the gene matches miss 6 bases of the junction. The CDR3 covers 14 residues, taking in both the cysteine and the phenylalanine. Solely the CDR3 DNA is kept, with 42 bases framed from the first base. The germline V gene encodes CDR1 ENHRY and CDR2 SYGVKD. The receptor was derived from a woman under 40 in good health and CMV-seronegative. Sequenced input: PBMCs. This sequence uses TRBV10-3 and TRBJ1-4; TRBD1 fits 10 bases in the junction. In nucleotide form, the sequence is TGTGCCATCAGAGGACAGGGGGGAGGAGAAAAACTGTTTTTT. Its translation is CAIRGQGGGEKLFF.